This section outlines one T cell receptor (beta chain) sequence together with its context. Its antigen is as yet unknown. The sample comes from a study of cytomegalovirus exposure and HLA in healthy donors. The overall study: Inside one of the first data releases sat around 85 million unique TCRs taken from HLA-typed donors.

This PCR relied on a set of 60 Vbeta primers and 13 Jbeta primers. The data were produced by immunoSEQ multiplex PCR, yet TCRdb's version contains in-frame clones alone and is incomplete. The table includes fewer than 130,000 clones, approximately 66% detected once. Study-wide results and caveats: Presence/absence analyses supposed approximately even sequencing depth among donors.

There are 13 residues in the CDR3. Germline V gene data show CDR1 as SQVTM and CDR2 as ANQGSEA. The chain carries TRBV29-1 and TRBJ2-5; 7 nucleotides agree with TRBD1. The J call is uncertain, as TRBJ2-7 better fits the DNA end. Sequencing was performed on PBMCs. The source of this sequence is a man in his forties or fifties in good health and CMV-seropositive. The CDR3 coding sequence is TGCAGCATCGAGGGGGCAAACTCCTACGAGCAGTACTTC. The encoded protein is CSIEGANSYEQYF.